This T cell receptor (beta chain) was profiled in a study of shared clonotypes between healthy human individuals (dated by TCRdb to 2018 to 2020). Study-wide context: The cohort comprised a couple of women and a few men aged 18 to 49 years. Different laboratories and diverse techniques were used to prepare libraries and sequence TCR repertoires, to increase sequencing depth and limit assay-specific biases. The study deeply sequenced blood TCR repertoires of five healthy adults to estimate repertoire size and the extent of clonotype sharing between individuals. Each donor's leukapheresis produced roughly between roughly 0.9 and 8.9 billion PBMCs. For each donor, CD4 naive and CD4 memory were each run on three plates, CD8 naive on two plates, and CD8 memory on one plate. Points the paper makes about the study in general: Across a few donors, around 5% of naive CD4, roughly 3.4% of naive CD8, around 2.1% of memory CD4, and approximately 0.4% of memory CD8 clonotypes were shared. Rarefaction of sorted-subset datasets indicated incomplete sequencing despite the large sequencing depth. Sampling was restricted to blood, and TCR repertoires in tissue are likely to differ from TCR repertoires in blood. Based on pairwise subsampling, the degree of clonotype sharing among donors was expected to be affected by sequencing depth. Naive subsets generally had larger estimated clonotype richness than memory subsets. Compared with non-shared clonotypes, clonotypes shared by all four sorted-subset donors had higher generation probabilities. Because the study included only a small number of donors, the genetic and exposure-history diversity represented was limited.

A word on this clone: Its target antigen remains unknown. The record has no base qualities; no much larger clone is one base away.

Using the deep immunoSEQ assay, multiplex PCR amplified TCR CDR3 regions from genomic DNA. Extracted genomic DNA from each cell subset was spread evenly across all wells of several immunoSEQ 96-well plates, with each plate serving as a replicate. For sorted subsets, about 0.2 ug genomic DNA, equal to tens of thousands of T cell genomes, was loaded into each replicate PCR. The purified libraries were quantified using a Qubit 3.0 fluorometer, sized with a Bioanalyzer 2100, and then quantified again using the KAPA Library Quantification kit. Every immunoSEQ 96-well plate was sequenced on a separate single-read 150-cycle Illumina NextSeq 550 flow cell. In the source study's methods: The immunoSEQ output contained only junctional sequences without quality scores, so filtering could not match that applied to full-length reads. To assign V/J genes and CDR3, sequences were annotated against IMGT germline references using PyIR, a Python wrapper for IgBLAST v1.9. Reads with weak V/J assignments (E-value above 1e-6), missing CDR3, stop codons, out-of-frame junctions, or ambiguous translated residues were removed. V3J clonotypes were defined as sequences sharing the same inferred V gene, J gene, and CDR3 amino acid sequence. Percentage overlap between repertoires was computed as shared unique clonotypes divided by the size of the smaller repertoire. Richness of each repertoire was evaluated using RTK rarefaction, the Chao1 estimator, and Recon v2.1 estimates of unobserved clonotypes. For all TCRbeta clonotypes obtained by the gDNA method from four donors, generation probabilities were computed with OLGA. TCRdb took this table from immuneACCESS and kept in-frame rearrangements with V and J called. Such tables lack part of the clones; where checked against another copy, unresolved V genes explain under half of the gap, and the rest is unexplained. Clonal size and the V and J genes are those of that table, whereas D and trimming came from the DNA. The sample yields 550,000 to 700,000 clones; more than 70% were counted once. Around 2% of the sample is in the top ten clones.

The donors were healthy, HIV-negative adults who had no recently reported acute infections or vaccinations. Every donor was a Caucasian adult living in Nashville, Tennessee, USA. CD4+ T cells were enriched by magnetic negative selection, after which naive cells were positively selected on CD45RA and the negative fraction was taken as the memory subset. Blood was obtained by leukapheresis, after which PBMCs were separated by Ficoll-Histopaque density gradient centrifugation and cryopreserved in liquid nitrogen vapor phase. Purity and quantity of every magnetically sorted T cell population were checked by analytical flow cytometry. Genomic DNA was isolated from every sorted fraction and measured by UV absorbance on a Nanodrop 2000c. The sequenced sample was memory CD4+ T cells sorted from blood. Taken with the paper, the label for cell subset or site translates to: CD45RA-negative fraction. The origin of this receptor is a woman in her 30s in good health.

The nucleotides read TGTGCCAGCAGCTTGCCAGGCACCCGGAGGGCAGAGACCCAGTACTTC. This gives the protein CASSLPGTRRAETQYF. The chain couples TRBV5-4 to TRBJ2-5; the D region possibly corresponds to TRBD2 (6 bases align). CDR1 and CDR2, looked up from the germline V gene (reference sequence), are SGHNT and YYREEE. Including cysteine and phenylalanine, the CDR3 has 16 amino acids. The entry retains the CDR3 DNA only, 48 bases that are in frame from base 1. V was cut back by 1 base and J by 4 bases, leaving a gap of 17 bases between them.